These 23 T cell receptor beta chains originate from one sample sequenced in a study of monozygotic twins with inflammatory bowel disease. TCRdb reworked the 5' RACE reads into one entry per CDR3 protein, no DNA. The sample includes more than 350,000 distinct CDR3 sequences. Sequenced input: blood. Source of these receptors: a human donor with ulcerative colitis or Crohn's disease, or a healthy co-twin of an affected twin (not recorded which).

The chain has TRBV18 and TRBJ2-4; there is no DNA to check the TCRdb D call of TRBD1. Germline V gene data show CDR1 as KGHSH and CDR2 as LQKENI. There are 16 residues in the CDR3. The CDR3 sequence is CASSPRQEQIKNIQYF.

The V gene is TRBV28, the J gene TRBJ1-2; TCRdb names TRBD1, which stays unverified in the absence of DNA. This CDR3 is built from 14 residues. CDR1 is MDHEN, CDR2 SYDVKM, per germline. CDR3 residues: CASSPRDRGGGYTF.

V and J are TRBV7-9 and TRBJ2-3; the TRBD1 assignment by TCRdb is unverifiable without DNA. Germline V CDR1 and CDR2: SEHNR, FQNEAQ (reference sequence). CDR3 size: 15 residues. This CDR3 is CASSLAGRGADTQYF.

The CDR3 here is CASSPRDRGPGELFF. The chain carries TRBV19 and TRBJ2-2; the D call from TCRdb, TRBD1, cannot be confirmed without DNA. This CDR3 contains 15 residues. Germline CDR1 is LNHDA and CDR2 is SQIVND (reference sequence).

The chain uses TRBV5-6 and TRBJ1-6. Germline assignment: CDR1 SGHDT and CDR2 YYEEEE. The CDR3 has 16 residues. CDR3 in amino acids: CASSGDWSSYNSPLHF.

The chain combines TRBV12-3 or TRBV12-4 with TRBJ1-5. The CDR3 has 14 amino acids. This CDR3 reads CASTTGDSNQPQHF.

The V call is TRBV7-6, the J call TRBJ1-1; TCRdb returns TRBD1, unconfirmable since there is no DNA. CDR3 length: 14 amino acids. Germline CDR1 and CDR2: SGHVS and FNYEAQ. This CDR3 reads CASSPGQRDTEAFF.

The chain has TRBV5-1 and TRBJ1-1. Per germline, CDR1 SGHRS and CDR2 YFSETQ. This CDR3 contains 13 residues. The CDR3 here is CASSLIQHTEAFF. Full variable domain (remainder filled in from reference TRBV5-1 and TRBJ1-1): KAGVTQTPRYLIKTRGQQVTLSCSPISGHRSVSWYQQTPGQGLQFLFEYFSETQRNKGNFPGRFSGRQFSNSRSEMNVSTLELGDSALYLCASSLIQHTEAFFGQGTRLTVV.

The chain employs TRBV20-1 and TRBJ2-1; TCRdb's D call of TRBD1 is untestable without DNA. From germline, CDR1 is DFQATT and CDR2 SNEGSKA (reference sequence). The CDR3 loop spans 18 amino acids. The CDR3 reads CSARGGFEGSGSYNEQFF.

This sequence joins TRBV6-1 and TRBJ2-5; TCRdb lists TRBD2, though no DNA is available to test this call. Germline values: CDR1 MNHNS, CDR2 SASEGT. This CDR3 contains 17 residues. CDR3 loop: CASSPFLAGGKQETQYF.

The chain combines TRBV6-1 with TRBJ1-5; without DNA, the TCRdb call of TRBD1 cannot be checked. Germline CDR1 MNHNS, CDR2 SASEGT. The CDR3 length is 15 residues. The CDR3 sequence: CASREQGASNQPQHF.

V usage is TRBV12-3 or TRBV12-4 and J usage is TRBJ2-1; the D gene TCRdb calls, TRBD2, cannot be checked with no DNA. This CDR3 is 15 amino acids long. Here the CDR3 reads CASSWTSGSLNEQFF.

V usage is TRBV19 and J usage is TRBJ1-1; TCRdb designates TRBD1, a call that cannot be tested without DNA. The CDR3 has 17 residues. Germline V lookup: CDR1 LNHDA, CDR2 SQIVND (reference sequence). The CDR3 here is CASSIDTTGGSNTEAFF.

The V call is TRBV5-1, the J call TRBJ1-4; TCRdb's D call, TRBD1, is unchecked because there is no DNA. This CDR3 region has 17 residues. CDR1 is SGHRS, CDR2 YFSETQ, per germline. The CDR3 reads CASSPGQGPKGGEKLFF.

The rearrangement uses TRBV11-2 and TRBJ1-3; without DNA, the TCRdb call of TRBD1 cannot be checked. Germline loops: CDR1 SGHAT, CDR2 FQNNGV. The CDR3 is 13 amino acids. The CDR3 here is CASSLTGPNTIYF. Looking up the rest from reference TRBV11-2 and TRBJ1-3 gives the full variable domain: EAGVAQSPRYKIIEKRQSVAFWCNPISGHATLYWYQQILGQGPKLLIQFQNNGVVDDSQLPKDRFSAERLKGVDSTLKIQPAKLEDSAVYLCASSLTGPNTIYFGEGSWLTVV.

The CDR3 protein is CASSQEDYSYEQYF. The chain uses TRBV3-1 and TRBJ2-7; lacking DNA, the TRBD2 call made by TCRdb goes unchecked. The CDR3 is made up of 14 amino acids. Germline CDR1 is LGHDT and CDR2 is YNNKEL (reference sequence).

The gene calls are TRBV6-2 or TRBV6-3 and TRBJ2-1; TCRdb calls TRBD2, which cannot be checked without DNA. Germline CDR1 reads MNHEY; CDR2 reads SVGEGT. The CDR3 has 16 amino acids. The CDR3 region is CASSYSTGLALGEQFF.

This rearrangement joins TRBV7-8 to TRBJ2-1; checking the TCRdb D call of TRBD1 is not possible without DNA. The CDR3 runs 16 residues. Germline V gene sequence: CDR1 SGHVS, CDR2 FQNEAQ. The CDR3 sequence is CASSLSSGTSRREQFF.

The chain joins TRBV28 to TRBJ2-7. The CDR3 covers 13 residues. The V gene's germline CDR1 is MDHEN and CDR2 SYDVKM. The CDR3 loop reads CASILGPTYEQYF.

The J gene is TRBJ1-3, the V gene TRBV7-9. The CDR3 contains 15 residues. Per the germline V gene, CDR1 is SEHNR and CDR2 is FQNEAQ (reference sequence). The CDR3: CASPGRASSGNTIYF.

The CDR3 reads CASSPGDRILAYGYTF. The chain has TRBV5-1 and TRBJ1-2; the D call from TCRdb, TRBD1, cannot be confirmed without DNA. CDR3 length: 16 residues. Germline V CDR1 and CDR2: SGHRS, YFSETQ.

The CDR3 reads CASSLDRQGVSTDTQYF. The rearrangement joins TRBV11-2 to TRBJ2-3; TCRdb's D call of TRBD1 is untestable without DNA. The germline V gene has CDR1 SGHAT and CDR2 FQNNGV. This CDR3 has 17 amino acids.

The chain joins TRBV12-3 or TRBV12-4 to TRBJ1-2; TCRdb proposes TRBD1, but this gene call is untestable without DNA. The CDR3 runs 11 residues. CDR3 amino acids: CASGPGYGYTF.